This passage covers 14 T cell receptor beta chains from one sample sequenced in a study of identical twins. TCRdb reanalysed the 5' RACE reads using MiXCR and keeps one entry per CDR3 protein. The data contain 350,000 to 400,000 distinct CDR3 sequences, about 9% of them singletons. The sequenced material came from naive T cells sorted from blood. The receptors come from a woman aged 50 to 65 in good health.

This clonotype was seen many times. V is TRBV5-1 and J is TRBJ2-1; D uncertain. The V end lost 0 bases, the J end lost 1 base, and 11 bases lay between the germline ends. CDR1 is SGHRS and CDR2 is YFSETQ in the germline V gene. This CDR3 spans 16 amino acids. The CDR3 here is CASSLDGATSYNEQFF. CDR3 bases: TGCGCCAGCAGCTTGGACGGAGCAACTTCCTACAATGAGCAGTTCTTC. The variable domain in full, with the rest retrieved from reference TRBV5-1 and TRBJ2-1, is KAGVTQTPRYLIKTRGQQVTLSCSPISGHRSVSWYQQTPGQGLQFLFEYFSETQRNKGNFPGRFSGRQFSNSRSEMNVSTLELGDSALYLCASSLDGATSYNEQFFGPGTRLTVL.

This clonotype has just a few counts. The chain joins TRBV12-3 or TRBV12-4 to TRBJ1-1; maybe TRBD1 (5 bases). Between the trimmed V and J ends, which lost 7 bases and 11 bases, there was a span of 20 bases. The CDR3 spans 13 residues. Written as DNA, the CDR3 is TGTGCCAGCAACAGAGGTCAGGGCCTCGCTGCTTTCTTT. Amino acid sequence: CASNRGQGLAAFF.

This clonotype has more than one count but fewer than ten. The V and J genes are TRBV29-1 and TRBJ2-3; the D gene is possibly TRBD2 (5 bases). The CDR3 has 14 amino acids. Between the trimmed V and J ends, which lost 6 bases and 1 base, there was a span of 14 bases. CDR1 SQVTM and CDR2 ANQGSEA come from the germline V gene. The CDR3 bases are TGCAGCGTCGAGAGACTACCCCGCACAGATACGCAGTATTTT. Protein product: CSVERLPRTDTQYF.

This clonotype turned up a few times. This chain links TRBV29-1 with TRBJ2-7; no definite D call. The germline V gene has CDR1 SQVTM and CDR2 ANQGSEA. The CDR3 extends over 12 amino acids. Trimming removed 6 bases at V and 2 bases at J, with 11 bases between. Written as DNA, the CDR3 is TGCAGCGTGCATGACCGAGCCTACGAGCAGTACTTC. It is translated as CSVHDRAYEQYF.

About this clonotype itself: Germline and junction disagree at one end, which may indicate a read error. This chain joins TRBV4-1 and TRBJ2-1, with TRBD1 matching over 11 bases. This CDR3 spans 18 amino acids. CDR1 and CDR2 from the germline V gene are MGHRA and YSYEKL. CDR3 sequence (DNA): TGCGCCATCAGCCAAGATTTATCCGGACAGGGGGCCTCTGGTGAGCAGTTCTTC. Its protein is CAISQDLSGQGASGEQFF.

This clonotype was seen only a few times. The chain is built from TRBV30 and TRBJ2-2, with D possibly TRBD1 on 5 matching bases. Trimming took off 3 bases at V and 6 bases at J, with 11 bases between the two ends. The CDR3 has 13 residues. Germline values: CDR1 GTSNPN, CDR2 SVGIG (reference sequence). The CDR3 nucleotides are TGTGCCTGGAGGTCATCAGGGCCCGGGGAGCTGTTTTTT. Translating it yields CAWRSSGPGELFF.

This chain joins TRBV5-1 and TRBJ1-3; unclear D gene. CDR3 length: 16 residues. Germline CDR1 SGHRS, CDR2 YFSETQ. V lost 2 bases, J lost 0 bases, and 12 bases lay in between. The CDR3 loop is CASSLQHPSSGNTIYF. The CDR3 DNA reads as TGCGCCAGCAGCTTACAACACCCGTCCTCTGGAAACACCATATATTTT.

V gene TRBV21-1 combines with J gene TRBJ2-7; the table's D call, TRBD2, has no DNA check behind it. TRBV21-1 is an annotated pseudogene. The CDR3 spans 14 residues. CDR3 nucleotide sequence: TGTGCCAGCAGCAAAGGCCAGCCCTTTGATGAGCAGTACGTC. The encoded protein is CASSKGQPFDEQYV.

V usage is TRBV11-3 and J usage is TRBJ2-5; D not certain. Trimming cost V 1 base and J 6 bases, with 9 bases left between them. The CDR3 is 13 residues long. From germline, CDR1 is SGHNT and CDR2 YENEEA. The CDR3 here is CASSLGVSKTQYF. The CDR3 region has the DNA TGTGCCAGCAGCTTAGGTGTCTCCAAGACCCAGTACTTC.

A few counts support this clonotype. V gene TRBV10-3 combines with J gene TRBJ2-3; 8 positions match TRBD1. V dropped 7 bases and J dropped 5; count of bases not matched to a gene: 8. The CDR3 runs 14 residues. Germline V gives CDR1 ENHRY, CDR2 SYGVKD. The CDR3 sequence: CAITGRQGQDTQYF. CDR3 DNA: TGTGCCATCACCGGTAGACAGGGGCAAGATACGCAGTATTTT.

This clonotype was seen many times. The chain recombines TRBV2 with TRBJ2-1, with a tentative D call TRBD2 (6 bases). From germline, CDR1 is SNHLY and CDR2 FYNNEI. V was clipped by 3 bases and J by 13 bases, with 19 bases between them. The CDR3 consists of 14 residues. CDR3 DNA: TGTGCCAGCAGTGATGGGGGGACTGCGAGTAGACAGTTCTTC. It is translated as CASSDGGTASRQFF.

This clonotype appeared a few times. The chain has TRBV6-6 and TRBJ2-3, with 14 nucleotides matching TRBD2. V trimming: 2 bases; J trimming: 4 bases; junction bases outside the gene matches: 14. The CDR3 has 20 residues. The germline CDR1 and CDR2 sequences are MNHNY and SVGAGI (reference sequence). CDR3 DNA: TGTGCCAGCAGTTACCCAGGGTTTGGGGGGACTAGCGGGAGATCAGATACGCAGTATTTT. This gives the protein CASSYPGFGGTSGRSDTQYF.

This clonotype was observed a handful of times. The chain uses TRBV12-3 or TRBV12-4 and TRBJ2-2; no reliable D call. This CDR3 spans 14 amino acids. The V gene lost 7 bases and the J gene lost 0 bases, with 9 bases spanning the gap. The CDR3, as DNA: TGTGCCAGCACCTCGGACCCGAACACCGGGGAGCTGTTTTTT. Amino acid sequence: CASTSDPNTGELFF.

This clonotype was seen only a few times. The chain has TRBV5-1 and TRBJ2-5, with 10 nucleotides matching TRBD2. The germline V gene has CDR1 SGHRS and CDR2 YFSETQ. The CDR3 runs to 18 residues. Trimming cost V 0 bases and J 1 base; bases outside gene matches: 9. The CDR3 nucleotides are TGCGCCAGCAGCTTGGACCCGATACGGACTAGCGGCCAAGAGACCCAGTACTTC. Translating gives CASSLDPIRTSGQETQYF.